This entry concerns a single TCR beta chain. Data came from immunoSEQ multiplex PCR; TCRdb stores just in-frame clones and leaves some out. Seen here are tens of thousands of clones, about 92% observed once, and the top ten hold under 1.5%. These data originate in a study of T cell changes during pregnancy in multiple sclerosis. Per the germline V gene, CDR1 is SGHRS and CDR2 is YFSETQ. The CDR3 runs to 15 residues. With 4 bases removed from V and 1 base from J, the gap between germline ends came to 12 bases. V and J are TRBV5-1 and TRBJ1-5; D is perhaps TRBD1 (5 bases). The sequenced material came from peripheral blood. This sequence originates from a female donor with multiple sclerosis, enrolled in a pregnancy study. This CDR3 is CASSERDGSNQPQHF. DNA for the CDR3: TGCGCCAGCAGCGAAAGGGACGGAAGCAATCAGCCCCAGCATTTT.